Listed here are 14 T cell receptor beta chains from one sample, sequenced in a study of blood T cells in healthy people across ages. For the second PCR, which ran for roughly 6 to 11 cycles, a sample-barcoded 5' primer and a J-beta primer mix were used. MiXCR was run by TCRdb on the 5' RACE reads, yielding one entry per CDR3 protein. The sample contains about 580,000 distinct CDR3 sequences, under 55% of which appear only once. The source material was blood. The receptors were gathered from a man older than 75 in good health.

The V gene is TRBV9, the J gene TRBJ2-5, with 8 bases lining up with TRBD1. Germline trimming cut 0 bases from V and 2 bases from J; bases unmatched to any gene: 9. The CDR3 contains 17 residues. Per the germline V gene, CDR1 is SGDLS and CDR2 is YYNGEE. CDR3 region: CASSVGGTGGLQETQYF. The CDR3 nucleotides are TGTGCCAGCAGCGTAGGAGGAACAGGGGGGCTACAAGAGACCCAGTACTTC.

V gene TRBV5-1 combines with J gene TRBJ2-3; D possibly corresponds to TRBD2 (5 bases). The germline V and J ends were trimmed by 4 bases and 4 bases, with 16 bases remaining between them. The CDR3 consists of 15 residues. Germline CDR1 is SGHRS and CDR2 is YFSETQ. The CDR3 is CASSPGIHSADTQYF. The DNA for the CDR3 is TGCGCCAGCAGCCCGGGGATCCACTCAGCAGATACGCAGTATTTT.

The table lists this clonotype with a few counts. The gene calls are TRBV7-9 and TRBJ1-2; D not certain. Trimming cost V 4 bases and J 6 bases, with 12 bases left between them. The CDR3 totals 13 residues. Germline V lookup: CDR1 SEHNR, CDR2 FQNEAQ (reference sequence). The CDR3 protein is CASSSPFHDGYTF. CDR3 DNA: TGTGCCAGCAGCTCCCCATTCCATGATGGCTACACCTTC.

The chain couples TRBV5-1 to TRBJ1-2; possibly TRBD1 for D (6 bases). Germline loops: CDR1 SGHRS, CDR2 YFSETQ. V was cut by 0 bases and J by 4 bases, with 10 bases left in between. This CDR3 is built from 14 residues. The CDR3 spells CASSLVPDSYGYTF. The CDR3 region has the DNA TGCGCCAGCAGCTTGGTCCCGGACAGCTATGGCTACACCTTC.

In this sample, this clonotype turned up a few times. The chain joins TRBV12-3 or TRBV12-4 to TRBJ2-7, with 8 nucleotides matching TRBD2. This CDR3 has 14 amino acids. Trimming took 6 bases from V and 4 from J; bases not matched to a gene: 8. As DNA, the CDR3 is TGTGCCAGCAGACCTCGGGGGGGGTTGTACGAGCAGTACTTC. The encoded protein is CASRPRGGLYEQYF.

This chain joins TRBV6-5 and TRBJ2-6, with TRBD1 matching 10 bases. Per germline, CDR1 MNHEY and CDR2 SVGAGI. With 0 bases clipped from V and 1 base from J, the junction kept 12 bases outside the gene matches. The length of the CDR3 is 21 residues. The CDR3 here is CASSYSTTLGTGVSGANVLTF. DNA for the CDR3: TGTGCCAGCAGTTACTCGACTACTTTGGGGACAGGGGTTTCTGGGGCCAACGTCCTGACTTTC.

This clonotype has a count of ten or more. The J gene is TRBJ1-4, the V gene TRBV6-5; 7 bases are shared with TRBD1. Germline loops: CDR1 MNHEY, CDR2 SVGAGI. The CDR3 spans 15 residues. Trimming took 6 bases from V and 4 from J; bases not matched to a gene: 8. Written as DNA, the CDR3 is TGTGCCAGCAGGGACAGGTCAGGCGGTAATGAAAAACTGTTTTTT. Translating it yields CASRDRSGGNEKLFF.

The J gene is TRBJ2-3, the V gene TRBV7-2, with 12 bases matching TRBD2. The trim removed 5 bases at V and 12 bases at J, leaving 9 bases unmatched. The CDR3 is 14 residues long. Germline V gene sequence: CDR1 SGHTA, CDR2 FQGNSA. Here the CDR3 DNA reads TGTGCCAGCAGCACCGGACTAGCGGGGATGTTACAGTATTTT. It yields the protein CASSTGLAGMLQYF.

CDR3 nucleotides: TGTGCCAGCAGCCCGGGACGGGCCGAGCAGTACTTC. Translated: CASSPGRAEQYF. V and J are TRBV11-2 and TRBJ2-5; tentatively, D is TRBD1 or TRBD2 (5 bases each). The J call could be wrong; TRBJ2-7 is a better fit for the DNA end. The germline gives CDR1 SGHAT, CDR2 FQNNGV. This CDR3 contains 12 residues.

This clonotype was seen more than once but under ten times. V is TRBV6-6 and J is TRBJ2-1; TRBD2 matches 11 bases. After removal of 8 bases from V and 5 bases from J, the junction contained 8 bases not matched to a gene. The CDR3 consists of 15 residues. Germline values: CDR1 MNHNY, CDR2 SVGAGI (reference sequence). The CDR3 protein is CASGAGTSGHNEQFF. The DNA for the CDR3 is TGTGCCAGCGGAGCCGGGACTAGCGGACACAATGAGCAGTTCTTC.

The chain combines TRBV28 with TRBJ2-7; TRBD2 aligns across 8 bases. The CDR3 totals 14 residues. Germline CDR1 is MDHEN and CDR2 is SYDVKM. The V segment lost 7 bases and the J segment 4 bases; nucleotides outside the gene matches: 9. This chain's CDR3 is CASTKREPRYEQYF. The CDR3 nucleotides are TGTGCCAGCACCAAGCGGGAGCCTAGGTACGAGCAGTACTTC.

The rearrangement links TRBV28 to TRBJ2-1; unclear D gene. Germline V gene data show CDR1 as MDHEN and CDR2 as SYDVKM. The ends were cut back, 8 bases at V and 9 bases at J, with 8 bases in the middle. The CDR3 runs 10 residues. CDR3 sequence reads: CASYMGEQFF. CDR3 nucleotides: TGTGCCAGCTACATGGGTGAGCAGTTCTTC.

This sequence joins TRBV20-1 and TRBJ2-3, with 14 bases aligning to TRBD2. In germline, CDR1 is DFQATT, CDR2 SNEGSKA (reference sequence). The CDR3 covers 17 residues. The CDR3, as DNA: TGCAGCCTGCGGGGACTAGCGGGAGCTGAGGGCACAGATACGCAGTATTTT. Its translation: CSLRGLAGAEGTDTQYF.

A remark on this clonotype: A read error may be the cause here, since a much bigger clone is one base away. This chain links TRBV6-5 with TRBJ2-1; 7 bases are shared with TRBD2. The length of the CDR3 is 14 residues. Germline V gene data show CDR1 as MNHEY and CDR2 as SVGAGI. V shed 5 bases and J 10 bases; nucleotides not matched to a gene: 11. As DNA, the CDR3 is TGTGCCAGCAGTCAGGCGGGCGGGGGTCGGGAGCAGTTCTTC. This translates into CASSQAGGGREQFF.